This T cell receptor (beta chain) came from a study of long-term antiretroviral therapy in people with HIV (dated by TCRdb to 2022 to 2024). For context, the study as a whole: The earliest samples were collected roughly a decade before the 2015 WHO recommendation for immediate ART, at a time when ART was usually postponed until CD4 counts fell. Of the 30 participants with HIV, 10 to 11 were female. A retrospective serial study tested whether ART initiation and durable HIV suppression were associated with changes in peripheral blood TRB repertoire composition and diversity. A total of fewer than 250 cryopreserved PBMC samples came from approximately 30 adults with confirmed HIV infection and were collected serially over a mean of approximately six years (range 1-12). No cross-contamination during QIAcube processing turned up in test extractions that ran a monoclonal T-cell line alongside about 35 polyclonal samples.

Participants were included only if at least one PBMC sample before ART initiation and at least two post-ART samples were available. Every participant with HIV received treatment in the United States of America. Before DNA extraction, cryopreserved samples of roughly 0.9-11 million PBMC were thawed and then washed. At the time of the earliest PBMC sample, participants with HIV were aged between roughly 20 and 55 years. Each participant contributed PBMC samples from 1-4 timepoints before ART initiation and 2-8 timepoints after ART initiation, with a median of 7 samples. For every participant, serial HIV viral load, CD4+ T-cell count, ART history and demographic data were obtained. Genomic DNA was extracted from unsorted PBMC with a Qiagen kit on a QIAcube, processed in batches of 12 samples. A remark on this clone: Its target antigen remains unknown. Per-base qualities were not stored, and no clone one base away is much larger.

Paper-wide results and their limitations: Because pre-ART samples had limited cell numbers, unsorted PBMC were profiled rather than sorted CD4+ and CD8+ T cells. CDR3 length ranges in HIV repertoires were narrower than in controls, and network structure suggested an antigen-experienced repertoire with only a slight naive shift after ART. The samples span the years 2004 to 2017, and the ART regimens used at that time may not be as effective as current regimens. At every time point, the repertoire was dominated by expanded TRB clones first identified before ART initiation, although this dominance fluctuated and, in many PLHIV, declined after ART. A significant increase in TRB diversity was found to be associated with ART initiation, although TRB diversity was observed to remain significantly below that of transplant donor controls even after long-term ART. Since PBMC availability was limited, sequencing covered only the TCR beta chain, with no alpha chain pairing. No data were available on ART adherence, viral resistance or therapy changes, limiting inferences about post-ART repertoire changes.

At the junction V is shortened by 3 bases and J by 3 bases; bases outside the gene matches: 15. The germline V gene (reference sequence) provides CDR1 LNHDA and CDR2 SQIVND. The CDR3 holds 18 amino acids from the cysteine to the phenylalanine. The entry retains the CDR3 DNA only, 54 bases that are in frame from base 1. The immunoSEQ hsTCRB v3.0 assay was used at survey level resolution for TRB variable region sequencing. The target sequencing depth for TRB was roughly 40,000-55,000 T-cell genomes per sample. TRB libraries were pooled and sequenced on an Illumina MiSeq using a v3 150-cycle kit. On the authors' methods: Repertoire analysis was performed in R inside a reproducible Nextflow workflow that covered QC, data transformation and analysis. LymphoSeq2, an R package for exploring AIRR-Seq data, was used to implement custom analyses. Several samples yielding fewer than 5000 total TRB sequences were excluded, leaving around 190 analyzed HIV repertoires. Of the approximately 190 retained HIV repertoires, over 55 were collected before and roughly 130 after ART initiation. Repertoires were downsampled to 5000 TRB nucleotide sequences, with summary statistics averaged over 100 downsampling iterations. Only TRB sequences with CDR3 regions of at least seven amino acids were retained for analysis. A Shannon entropy-derived clonality score and the Gini coefficient were used to measure diversity. Repertoire networks linked the top 5000 CDR3 amino acid sequences whenever two sequences differed by an edit distance of one. For TRB CDR3 amino acid sequences, antigen specificity groups and MHC restriction were predicted with GLIPH2. To flag known associations with CMV, EBV, HIV or tissue antigens, CDR3 amino acid sequences were compared against VDJdb and McPAS-TCR. Pre-ART, post-ART and control groups were compared with Wilcoxon signed-rank tests and Holm-Bonferroni correction. In TCRdb, the immuneACCESS table is reduced to in-frame sequences with V and J assigned. These tables do not hold every clone; where another copy was compared, an unresolved V gene accounts for under half, and the others remain unexplained. V and J calls and clone size come straight from that table; D and trimming were deduced from the DNA. The sample records tens of thousands of clones, approximately 86% of which are singletons. Less than 6% of the sample comes from the top ten.

The V gene is TRBV19 and the J gene is TRBJ2-7; TRBD1 agrees with 9 junctional bases. The sequence derives from a man aged 25 to 40 with HIV. The sequencing used unsorted PBMCs, collected approximately 4.5 years after starting antiretroviral therapy. The CDR3 region has the sequence CASSIRARTGEGRYEQYF. The sequence in DNA is TGTGCCAGTAGTATTAGGGCCAGGACAGGGGAAGGACGCTACGAGCAGTACTTC.